This is a list of T cell receptor beta chains from one sample in a study of cytomegalovirus exposure and HLA in healthy donors. The protocol was immunoSEQ multiplex PCR, while the TCRdb copy is restricted to in-frame clones and leaves out a portion. The sample holds approximately 120,000 clones; roughly 85% are singletons and the top ten take 3.6%. The sequenced sample consisted of PBMCs. The receptors originated from a woman aged 40 to 49 in good health and CMV-seropositive. Each CDR3 is given with its conserved first and last residue. Clone size appears in some rows only: once, few, many, or a class for an expanded clone.

clone_size v_call cdr3_aa
NA TRBV28 CASSLIAVMDEQYF
NA TRBV11-2 CASSPFFGEETQYF
NA TRBV5-6 CASSGTLAGGPHNEQFF
few TRBV4-2 CASSRTGGASNEKLFF
NA TRBV9 CASSVVGGETQYF
NA TRBV28 CASSLSRQGARTEAFF
NA TRBV9 CASSFQGITNEKLFF
NA TRBV5-6 CASSLGPTSGMTDTQYF
NA TRBV4-2 CASSQDRGGIGQYF
NA TRBV19 CATREDNYGYTF
NA TRBV29-1 CSHEWGQGTEAFF
once TRBV7-7 CASSLVAGGSPDTQYF
few TRBV28 CASSSGQGGVHNEKLFF
NA TRBV5-5 CASSLDWAGRGYTQYF
NA TRBV6-4 CASSDSKRGGQETQYF
NA TRBV9 CASSPGLAGNEQFF
few TRBV4-1 CASSQDTGNSGNTIYF
NA TRBV14 CASSLRDRRLGTNDEQYF
NA TRBV27 CASSLLGTDYNEQFF
NA TRBV11-2 CASSLEAGLDYGYTF
once TRBV29-1 CSVEVRWELTGLATYEQYF
once TRBV2 CAENLILAGETNTGELFF
once TRBV5-1 CASSSAGTSNYEQYF
NA TRBV6-4 CARAGTPHTDTQYF
NA TRBV27 CASSVSGTSKETQYF
NA TRBV5-1 CASSFGQALSYEQYF
NA TRBV5-4 CASSSEGTSGRYEQYF